These 14 T cell receptor beta chains were all obtained from the same sample, sequenced in a study of OX40 agonist ivuxolimab in advanced cancers. Profiled with immunoSEQ multiplex PCR; TCRdb holds only in-frame clones, not every one. The repertoire holds 55,000 to 80,000 clones, around 82% seen once, with over 0.95% in the top ten. Sequenced here: CD4+ or CD8+ T cells sorted from blood, sampled in a trial of the OX40 agonist ivuxolimab. The receptors were gathered from an adult with an advanced solid tumor such as melanoma, head and neck, liver or kidney cancer.

This clone appeared a single time. The DNA of the CDR3 is TGTGCCAGCAGCGGCGACGGACAGGGAGGAGAGACCCAGTACTTC. Translating gives CASSGDGQGGETQYF. The chain uses TRBV9 and TRBJ2-5, with 8 bases aligning to TRBD1. The germline CDR1 and CDR2 sequences are SGDLS and YYNGEE. This CDR3 region has 15 residues. V was clipped by 3 bases and J by 4 bases; unmatched bases: 8.

The chain recombines TRBV6-5 with TRBJ1-2, with a possible D match to TRBD1 (5 bases). The CDR3 runs 14 residues. V lost 4 bases, J lost 7 bases, and 16 bases lay in between. Germline CDR1 MNHEY, CDR2 SVGAGI. The CDR3 coding sequence is TGTGCCAGCAGTTCAGCATCTCAGGGAAGTGGCTACACCTTC. Its translation: CASSSASQGSGYTF.

This chain links TRBV18 with TRBJ2-5; D is undetermined. The CDR3 contains 14 residues. V gave up 0 bases and J gave up 1 base, with 6 bases separating them. Per germline, CDR1 KGHSH and CDR2 LQKENI. The CDR3 protein is CASSPPISQETQYF. DNA for the CDR3: TGTGCCAGCTCACCACCTATCAGCCAAGAGACCCAGTACTTC.

The V gene is TRBV19, the J gene TRBJ2-7; 7 bases line up with TRBD2. The germline V gene has CDR1 LNHDA and CDR2 SQIVND (reference sequence). With V trimmed by 3 bases and J by 4 bases, 6 bases remained unmatched. The CDR3 is made up of 14 amino acids. The CDR3 spells CASSIRGGQYEQYF. CDR3 in DNA: TGTGCCAGTAGTATTAGGGGAGGGCAGTACGAGCAGTACTTC.

This sequence joins TRBV10-1 and TRBJ2-7; 8 bases fit TRBD1. J gave up 10 bases and V 0 bases, and 11 bases lay outside the gene matches. The CDR3 consists of 15 residues. CDR1 and CDR2 (germline): WNHNN, SYGVQD (reference sequence). The DNA of the CDR3 is TGCGCCAGCAGTGAGTCGGGACAGGTACCTCGGGGCCAGTACTTC. Protein product: CASSESGQVPRGQYF.

To note about this clone: A junction boundary mismatches the germline segment, possibly from a read error. The chain is built from TRBV7-6 and TRBJ2-1; 9 bases match TRBD1. Germline V gene lookup returns CDR1 SGHVS and CDR2 FNYEAQ. This CDR3 spans 15 amino acids. The CDR3 protein is CAGSLGQGSYNEQFF. The CDR3 coding sequence is TGTGCCGGCAGCTTGGGACAGGGATCCTACAATGAGCAGTTCTTC.

This clone was seen once. The CDR3 sequence: CASSFRGMNTEAFF. As DNA, the CDR3 is TGCGCCAGCAGCTTCAGGGGGATGAACACTGAAGCTTTCTTT. The V call is TRBV5-1, the J call TRBJ1-1; the match to TRBD1 covers 7 bases. V lost 2 bases and J lost 0; bases outside the gene matches: 1. CDR3 length: 14 residues. The germline CDR1 and CDR2 sequences are SGHRS and YFSETQ. Looking up the rest from reference TRBV5-1 and TRBJ1-1 gives the full variable domain: KAGVTQTPRYLIKTRGQQVTLSCSPISGHRSVSWYQQTPGQGLQFLFEYFSETQRNKGNFPGRFSGRQFSNSRSEMNVSTLELGDSALYLCASSFRGMNTEAFFGQGTRLTVV.

The V call is TRBV29-1, the J call TRBJ1-2; TRBD1 is a possible D gene (6 bases). This CDR3 comprises 12 residues. Trimming took 5 bases from V and 5 from J, leaving 12 bases between them. The germline V gene has CDR1 SQVTM and CDR2 ANQGSEA. Written as DNA, the CDR3 is TGCAGCGTTACAGTCCAGGGGTATGGCTACACCTTC. It translates to CSVTVQGYGYTF.

This chain joins TRBV5-5 and TRBJ2-7; D call uncertain. This CDR3 comprises 13 residues. The germline V gene has CDR1 SGHKS and CDR2 YYEKEE (reference sequence). Trimming removed 0 bases from V and 3 bases from J, with 7 bases in between. This CDR3 reads CASSLGRNYEQYF. CDR3 DNA: TGTGCCAGCAGCTTGGGACGGAACTACGAGCAGTACTTC.

This chain links TRBV23-1 with TRBJ2-3, with D tentatively TRBD1 (5 bases). TRBV23-1 is treated as an ORF (open reading frame) with a function not yet certain. Between the trimmed V and J ends, which lost 2 bases and 5 bases, there was a span of 11 bases. The CDR3 is made up of 14 amino acids. In nucleotides, the CDR3 is TGCGCCAGCAGTCAAGGGCAGGGTAAAGATACGCAGTATTTT. Protein product: CASSQGQGKDTQYF.

This sequence joins TRBV11-2 and TRBJ2-3, with no clear D. Trimming took off 5 bases at V and 1 base at J, with 19 bases between the two ends. The germline gives CDR1 SGHAT, CDR2 FQNNGV. This CDR3 region has 17 residues. The CDR3 loop is CASSRTVRGRGTDTQYF. In DNA form, the CDR3 reads TGTGCCAGCAGCCGGACGGTACGTGGGCGAGGCACAGATACGCAGTATTTT.

The rearrangement uses TRBV5-6 and TRBJ1-2, with a tentative D call TRBD1 (5 bases). Trimming took 4 bases from V and 3 from J, leaving 7 bases between them. Germline CDR1 is SGHDT and CDR2 is YYEEEE. CDR3 length: 12 residues. DNA for the CDR3: TGTGCCAGCAGCAGAGGGGACTATGGCTACACCTTC. Amino acids: CASSRGDYGYTF.

This clone occurred a few times. The chain employs TRBV6-1 and TRBJ1-5; TRBD1 might be the D (5 bases). With 5 bases removed from V and 2 bases from J, the gap between germline ends came to 10 bases. This CDR3 region has 14 residues. Germline values: CDR1 MNHNS, CDR2 SASEGT. Here the CDR3 reads CASSPGGGNQPQHF. In DNA form, the CDR3 reads TGTGCCAGCAGTCCCGGAGGGGGCAATCAGCCCCAGCATTTT.

The chain recombines TRBV4-1 with TRBJ1-2; tentative D call: TRBD1 (5 bases). The CDR3 spans 16 residues. V lost 4 bases and J lost 2, with 17 bases in between. CDR1 and CDR2 from the germline V gene are MGHRA and YSYEKL. The CDR3 reads CASSPLLRERNYGYTF. The DNA of the CDR3 is TGCGCCAGCAGCCCCCTCCTCAGGGAACGGAACTATGGCTACACCTTC.